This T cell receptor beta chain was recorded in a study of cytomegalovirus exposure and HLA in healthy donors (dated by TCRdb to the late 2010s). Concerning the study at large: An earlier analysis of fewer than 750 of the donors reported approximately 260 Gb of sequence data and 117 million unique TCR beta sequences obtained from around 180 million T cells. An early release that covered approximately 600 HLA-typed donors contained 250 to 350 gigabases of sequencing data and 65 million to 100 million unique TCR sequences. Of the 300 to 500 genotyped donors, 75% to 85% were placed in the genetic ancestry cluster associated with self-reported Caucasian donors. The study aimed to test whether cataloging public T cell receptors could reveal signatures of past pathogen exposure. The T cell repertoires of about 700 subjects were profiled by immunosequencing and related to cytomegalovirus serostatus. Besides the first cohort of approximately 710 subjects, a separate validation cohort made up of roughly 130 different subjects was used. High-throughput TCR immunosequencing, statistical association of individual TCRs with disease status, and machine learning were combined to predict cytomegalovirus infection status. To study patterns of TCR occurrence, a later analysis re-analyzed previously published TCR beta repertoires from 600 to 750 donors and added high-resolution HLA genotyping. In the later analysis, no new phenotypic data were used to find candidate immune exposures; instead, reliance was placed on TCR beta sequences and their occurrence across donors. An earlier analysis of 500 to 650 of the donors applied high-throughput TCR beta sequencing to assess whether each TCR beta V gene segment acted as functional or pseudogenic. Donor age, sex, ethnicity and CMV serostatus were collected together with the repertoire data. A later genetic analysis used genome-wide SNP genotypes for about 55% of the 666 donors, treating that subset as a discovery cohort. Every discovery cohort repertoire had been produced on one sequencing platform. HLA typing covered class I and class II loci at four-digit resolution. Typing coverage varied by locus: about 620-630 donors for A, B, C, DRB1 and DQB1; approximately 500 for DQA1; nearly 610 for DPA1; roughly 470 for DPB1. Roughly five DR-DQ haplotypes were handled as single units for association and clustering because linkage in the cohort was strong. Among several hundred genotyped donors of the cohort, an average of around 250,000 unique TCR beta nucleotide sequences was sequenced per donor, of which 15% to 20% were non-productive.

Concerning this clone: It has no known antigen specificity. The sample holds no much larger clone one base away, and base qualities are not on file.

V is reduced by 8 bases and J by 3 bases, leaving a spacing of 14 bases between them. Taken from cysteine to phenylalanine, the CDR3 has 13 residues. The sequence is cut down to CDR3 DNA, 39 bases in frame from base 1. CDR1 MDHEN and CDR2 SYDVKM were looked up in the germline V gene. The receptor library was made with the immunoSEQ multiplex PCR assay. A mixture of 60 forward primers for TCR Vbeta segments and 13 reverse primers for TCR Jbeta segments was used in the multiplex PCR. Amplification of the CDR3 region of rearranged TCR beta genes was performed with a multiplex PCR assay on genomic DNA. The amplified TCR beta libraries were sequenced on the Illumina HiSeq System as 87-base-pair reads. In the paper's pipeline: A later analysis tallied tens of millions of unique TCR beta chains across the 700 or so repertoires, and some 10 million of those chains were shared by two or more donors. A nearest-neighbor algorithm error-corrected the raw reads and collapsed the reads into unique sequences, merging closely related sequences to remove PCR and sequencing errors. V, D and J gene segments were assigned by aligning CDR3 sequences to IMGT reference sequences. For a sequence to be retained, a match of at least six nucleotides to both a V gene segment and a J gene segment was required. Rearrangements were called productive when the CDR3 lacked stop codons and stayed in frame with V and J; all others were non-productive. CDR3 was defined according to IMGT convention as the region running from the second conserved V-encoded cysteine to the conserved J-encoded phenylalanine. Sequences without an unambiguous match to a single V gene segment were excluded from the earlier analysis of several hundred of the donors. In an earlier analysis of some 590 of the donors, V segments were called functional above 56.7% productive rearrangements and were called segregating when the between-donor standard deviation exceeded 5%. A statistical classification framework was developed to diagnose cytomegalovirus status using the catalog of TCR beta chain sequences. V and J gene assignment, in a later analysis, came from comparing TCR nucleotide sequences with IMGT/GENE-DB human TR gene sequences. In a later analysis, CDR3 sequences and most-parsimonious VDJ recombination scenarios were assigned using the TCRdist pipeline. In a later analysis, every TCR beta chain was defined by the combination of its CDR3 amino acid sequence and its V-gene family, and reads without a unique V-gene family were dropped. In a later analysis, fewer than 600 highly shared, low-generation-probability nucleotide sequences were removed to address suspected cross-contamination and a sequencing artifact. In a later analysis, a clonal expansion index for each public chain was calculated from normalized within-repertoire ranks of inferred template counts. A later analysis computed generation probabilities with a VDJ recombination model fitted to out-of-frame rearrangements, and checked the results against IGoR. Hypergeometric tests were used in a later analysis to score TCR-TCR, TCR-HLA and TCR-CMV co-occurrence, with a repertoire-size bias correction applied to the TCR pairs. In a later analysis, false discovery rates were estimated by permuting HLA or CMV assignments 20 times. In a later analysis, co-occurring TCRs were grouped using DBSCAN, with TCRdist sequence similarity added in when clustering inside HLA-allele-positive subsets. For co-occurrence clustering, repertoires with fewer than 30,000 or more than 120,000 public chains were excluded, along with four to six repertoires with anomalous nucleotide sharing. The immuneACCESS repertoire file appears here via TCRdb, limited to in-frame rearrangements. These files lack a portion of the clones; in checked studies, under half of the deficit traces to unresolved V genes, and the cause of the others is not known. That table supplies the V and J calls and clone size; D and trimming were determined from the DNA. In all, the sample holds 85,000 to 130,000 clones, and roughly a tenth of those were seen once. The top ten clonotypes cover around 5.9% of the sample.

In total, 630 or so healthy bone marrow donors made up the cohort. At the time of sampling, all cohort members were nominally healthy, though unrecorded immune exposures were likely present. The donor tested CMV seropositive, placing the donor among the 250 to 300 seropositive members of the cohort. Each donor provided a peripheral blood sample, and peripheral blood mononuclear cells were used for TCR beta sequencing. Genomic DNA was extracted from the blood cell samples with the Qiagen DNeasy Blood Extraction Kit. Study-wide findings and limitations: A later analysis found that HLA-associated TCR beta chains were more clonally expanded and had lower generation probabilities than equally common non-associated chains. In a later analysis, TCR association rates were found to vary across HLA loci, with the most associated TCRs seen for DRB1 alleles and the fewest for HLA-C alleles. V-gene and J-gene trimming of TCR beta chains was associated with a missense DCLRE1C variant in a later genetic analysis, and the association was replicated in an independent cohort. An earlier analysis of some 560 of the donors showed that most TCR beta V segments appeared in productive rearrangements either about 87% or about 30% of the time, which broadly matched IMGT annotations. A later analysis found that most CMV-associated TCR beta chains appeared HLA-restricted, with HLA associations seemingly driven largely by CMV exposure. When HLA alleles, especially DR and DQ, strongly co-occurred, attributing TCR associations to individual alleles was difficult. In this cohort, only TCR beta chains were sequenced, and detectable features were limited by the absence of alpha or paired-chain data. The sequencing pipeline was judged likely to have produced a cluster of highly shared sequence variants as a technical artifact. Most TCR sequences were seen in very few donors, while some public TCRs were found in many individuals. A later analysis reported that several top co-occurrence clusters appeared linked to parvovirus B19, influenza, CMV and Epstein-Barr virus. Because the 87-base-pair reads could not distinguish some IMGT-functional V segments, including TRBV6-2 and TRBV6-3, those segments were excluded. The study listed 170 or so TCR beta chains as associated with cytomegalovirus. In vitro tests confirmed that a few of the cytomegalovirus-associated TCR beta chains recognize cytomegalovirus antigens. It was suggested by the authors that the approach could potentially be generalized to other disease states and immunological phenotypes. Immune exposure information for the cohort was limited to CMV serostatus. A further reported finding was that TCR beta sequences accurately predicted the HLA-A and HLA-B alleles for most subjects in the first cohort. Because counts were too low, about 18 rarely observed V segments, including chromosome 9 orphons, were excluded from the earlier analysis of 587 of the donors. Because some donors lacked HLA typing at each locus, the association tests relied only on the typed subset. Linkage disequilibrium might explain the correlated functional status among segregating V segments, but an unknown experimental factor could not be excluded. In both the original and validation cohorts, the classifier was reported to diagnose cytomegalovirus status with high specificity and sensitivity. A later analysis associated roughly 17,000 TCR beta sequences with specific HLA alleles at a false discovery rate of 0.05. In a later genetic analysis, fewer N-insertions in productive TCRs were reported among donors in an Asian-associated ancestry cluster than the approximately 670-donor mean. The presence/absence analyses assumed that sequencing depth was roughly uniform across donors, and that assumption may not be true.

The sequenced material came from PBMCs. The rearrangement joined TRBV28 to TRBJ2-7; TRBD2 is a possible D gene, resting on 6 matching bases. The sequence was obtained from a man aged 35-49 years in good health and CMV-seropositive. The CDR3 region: CASRGPGVYEQYF. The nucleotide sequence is TGTGCCAGCCGCGGGCCGGGAGTCTACGAGCAGTACTTC.